These 11 T cell receptor beta chains were all obtained from the same sample, sequenced in a study of T cells in Graves' hyperthyroidism and ophthalmopathy. TCR beta CDR3 sequences were amplified from RNA transcripts. HTBI primers were the set used in a first-round RT-PCR of the TCR CDR3. TCRdb independently ran MiXCR on the multiplex PCR reads; one entry per CDR3 protein. The sample includes more than 550,000 distinct CDR3 sequences, about 45% seen only once; the top ten take less than 9%. The sample comprised peripheral blood or thyroid tissue (not recorded which). The receptors come from an adult man with Graves' disease, either hyperthyroidism or ophthalmopathy (not recorded which).

This sequence joins TRBV7-8 and TRBJ1-2; no clear D. This CDR3 spans 10 amino acids. Trimming pared 5 bases from V and 8 bases from J, leaving 6 bases between. Per the germline V gene, CDR1 is SGHVS and CDR2 is FQNEAQ. The DNA of the CDR3 is TGTGCCAGCAGCGCCCCCGGCTACACCTTC. Protein sequence: CASSAPGYTF. Complete variable domain (other parts from reference TRBV7-8 and TRBJ1-2): GAGVSQSPRYKVAKRGQDVALRCDPISGHVSLFWYQQALGQGPEFLTYFQNEAQLDKSGLPSDRFFAERPEGSVSTLKIQRTQQEDSAVYLCASSAPGYTFGSGTRLTVV.

The chain combines TRBV20-1 with TRBJ1-1, with D perhaps TRBD1 (5 bases). CDR3 length: 13 residues. V lost 0 bases and J lost 3, with 8 bases in between. Germline lookup yields CDR1 DFQATT and CDR2 SNEGSKA (reference sequence). For the CDR3, the DNA is TGCAGTGCTAGAGATCGGGACGACACTGAAGCTTTCTTT. Its protein product is CSARDRDDTEAFF.

To note about this clonotype: With a much larger clone just one base away, this may be a read error. V and J are TRBV24-1 and TRBJ1-2; no clear D gene. The V end lost 7 bases, the J end lost 2 bases, and 10 bases lay between the germline ends. In germline, CDR1 is KGHDR, CDR2 SFDVKD. The CDR3 is made up of 13 amino acids. The CDR3 DNA reads TGTGCCACCAGCGAAGGAGACAACTATGGCTACACCTTC. It specifies CATSEGDNYGYTF.

Ten or more counts support this clonotype. The CDR3 coding sequence is TGTGCCAGCAGCTGGGGACGGGCGGACTACGAGCAGTACTTC. Protein product: CASSWGRADYEQYF. The genes are TRBV7-9 and TRBJ2-7; D is possibly TRBD1 or TRBD2 (5 bases each). The CDR3 is made up of 14 amino acids. CDR1 SEHNR and CDR2 FQNEAQ come from the germline V gene (reference sequence). The V gene lost 4 bases and the J gene lost 3 bases, with 13 bases spanning the gap.

The chain couples TRBV29-1 to TRBJ1-2, with 7 nucleotides matching TRBD1. Per germline, CDR1 SQVTM and CDR2 ANQGSEA. The CDR3 has 11 residues. Trimming removed 7 bases from V and 7 bases from J; junction bases left unmatched: 6. Here the CDR3 reads CSALRDSGYTF. The CDR3 DNA is TGCAGCGCACTTAGGGACAGTGGCTACACCTTC.

This clonotype has ten or more counts. V usage is TRBV2 and J usage is TRBJ2-7, with D possibly TRBD1 on 6 matching bases. There are 12 residues in the CDR3. The germline CDR1 and CDR2 sequences are SNHLY and FYNNEI. V lost 4 bases to trimming and J lost 6 bases, with 10 bases between them. CDR3 DNA sequence: TGTGCCAGCAGTGGACGACAGGTCGAGCAGTACTTC. It encodes CASSGRQVEQYF.

There are many counts of this clonotype. The V and J genes are TRBV10-3 and TRBJ1-1, with D unresolved. From germline, CDR1 is ENHRY and CDR2 SYGVKD. Trimming took 8 bases from V and 0 from J, leaving 7 bases between them. The CDR3 has 12 amino acids. The CDR3 spells CAISDLNTEAFF. The DNA for the CDR3 is TGTGCCATCTCAGATTTGAACACTGAAGCTTTCTTT.

Notes on this clonotype: One base away lies a much larger clone, so this may be a sequencing read error. The chain joins TRBV7-3 to TRBJ2-5, with D possibly being TRBD1 or TRBD2 (5 bases each). Germline lookup yields CDR1 SGHTA and CDR2 FQGTGA. The CDR3 loop spans 13 amino acids. CDR3 region: CASNPGGQETQYF. CDR3 nucleotide sequence: TGCGCCAGCAATCCTGGGGGCCAAGAGACCCAGTACTTC.

The chain employs TRBV2 and TRBJ1-5; possible D gene TRBD1, 5 bases. Germline CDR1 and CDR2: SNHLY and FYNNEI. CDR3 length: 14 amino acids. Trimming cost V 8 bases and J 1 base, with 12 bases left between them. The CDR3 sequence: CASAGGVSNQPQHF. The DNA for the CDR3 is TGTGCCAGCGCTGGGGGGGTGAGCAATCAGCCCCAGCATTTT. The full variable domain, with the rest looked up from reference TRBV2 and TRBJ1-5, is EPEVTQTPSHQVTQMGQEVILRCVPISNHLYFYWYRQILGQKVEFLVSFYNNEISEKSEIFDDQFSVERPDGSNFTLKIRSTKLEDSAMYFCASAGGVSNQPQHFGDGTRLSIL.

This chain connects TRBV6-5 to TRBJ1-1, with 7 positions matching TRBD1. The germline V gene encodes CDR1 MNHEY and CDR2 SVGAGI. J lost 4 bases, V lost 5 bases, and 10 bases had no gene match. The CDR3 length is 15 residues. CDR3: CASSLEGGVGTEAFF. As DNA, the CDR3 is TGTGCCAGCAGTCTAGAAGGGGGCGTGGGCACTGAAGCTTTCTTT.

The chain couples TRBV14 to TRBJ2-1; 8 positions match TRBD1. The CDR3 contains 14 residues. Germline assignment: CDR1 SGHDN and CDR2 FVKESK. The V gene end was trimmed by 3 bases and the J gene end by 8 bases; junction bases not matched to a gene: 6. The CDR3 coding sequence is TGTGCCAGCAGCCAGGGACAGGCGGTCTATGAGCAGTTCTTC. Protein sequence: CASSQGQAVYEQFF.